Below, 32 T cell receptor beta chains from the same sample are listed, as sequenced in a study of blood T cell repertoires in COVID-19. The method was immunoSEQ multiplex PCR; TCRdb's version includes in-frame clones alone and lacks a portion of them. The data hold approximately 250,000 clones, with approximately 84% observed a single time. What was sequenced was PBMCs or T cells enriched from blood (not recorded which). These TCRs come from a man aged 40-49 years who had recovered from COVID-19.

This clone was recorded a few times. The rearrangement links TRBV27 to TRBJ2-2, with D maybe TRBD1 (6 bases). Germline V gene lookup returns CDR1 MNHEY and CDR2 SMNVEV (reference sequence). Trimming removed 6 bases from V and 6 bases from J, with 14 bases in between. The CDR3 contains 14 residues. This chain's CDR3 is CASRVDRIAGELFF. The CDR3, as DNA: TGTGCCAGCAGGGTCGACAGGATTGCCGGGGAGCTGTTTTTT.

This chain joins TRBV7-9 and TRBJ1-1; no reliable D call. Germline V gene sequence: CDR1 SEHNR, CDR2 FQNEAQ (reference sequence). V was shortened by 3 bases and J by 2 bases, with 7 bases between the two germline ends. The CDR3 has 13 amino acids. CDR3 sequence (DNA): TGTGCCAGCAGCTTCAGAAGTAACACTGAAGCTTTCTTT. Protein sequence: CASSFRSNTEAFF.

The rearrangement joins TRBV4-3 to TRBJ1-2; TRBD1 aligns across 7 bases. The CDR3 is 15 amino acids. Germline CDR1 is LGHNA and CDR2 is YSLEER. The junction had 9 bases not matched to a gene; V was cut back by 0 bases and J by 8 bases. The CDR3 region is CASSQDTGVGGGYTF. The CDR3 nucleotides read TGCGCCAGCAGCCAAGATACAGGGGTGGGTGGCGGCTACACCTTC.

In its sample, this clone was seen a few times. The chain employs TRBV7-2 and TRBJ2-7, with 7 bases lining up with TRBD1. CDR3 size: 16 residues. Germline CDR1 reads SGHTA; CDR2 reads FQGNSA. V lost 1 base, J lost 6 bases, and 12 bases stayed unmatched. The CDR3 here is CASSLGGGAEVREQYF. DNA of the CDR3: TGTGCCAGCAGCTTAGGAGGGGGCGCAGAAGTTCGCGAGCAGTACTTC. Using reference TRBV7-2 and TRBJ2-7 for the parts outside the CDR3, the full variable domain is GAGVSQSPSNKVTEKGKDVELRCDPISGHTALYWYRQSLGQGLEFLIYFQGNSAPDKSGLPSDRFSAERTGGSVSTLTIQRTQQEDSAVYLCASSLGGGAEVREQYFGPGTRLTVT.

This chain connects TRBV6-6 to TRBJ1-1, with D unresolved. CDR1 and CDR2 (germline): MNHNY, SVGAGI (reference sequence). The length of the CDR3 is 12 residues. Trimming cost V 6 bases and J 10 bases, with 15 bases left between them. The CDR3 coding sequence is TGTGCCAGCAGACCGCTCTCAGAAAGAGCTTTCTTT. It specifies CASRPLSERAFF.

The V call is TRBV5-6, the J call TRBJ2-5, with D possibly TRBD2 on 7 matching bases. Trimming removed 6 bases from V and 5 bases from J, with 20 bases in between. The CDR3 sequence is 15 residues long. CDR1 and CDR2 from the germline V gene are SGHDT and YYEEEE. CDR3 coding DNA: TGTGCCAGCAAGCGCGGGGGCCCCACGGGGGAGACCCAGTACTTC. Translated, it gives CASKRGGPTGETQYF.

CDR3 sequence (DNA): TGTGCCAGCGCTCCGGGGTTGCTCGAGCAGTACTTC. It is translated as CASAPGLLEQYF. The V and J genes are TRBV6-6 and TRBJ2-7, with D possibly matching TRBD2 (5 bases). The V end was cut by 8 bases, the J end by 6 bases, with 14 bases between. This CDR3 contains 12 residues. Germline values: CDR1 MNHNY, CDR2 SVGAGI (reference sequence).

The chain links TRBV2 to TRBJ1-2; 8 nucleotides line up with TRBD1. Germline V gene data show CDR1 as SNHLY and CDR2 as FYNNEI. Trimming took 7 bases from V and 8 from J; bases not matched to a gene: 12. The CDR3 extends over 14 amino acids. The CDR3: CASIPDREYGGYTF. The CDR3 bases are TGTGCCAGCATCCCGGACAGGGAGTATGGAGGCTACACCTTC.

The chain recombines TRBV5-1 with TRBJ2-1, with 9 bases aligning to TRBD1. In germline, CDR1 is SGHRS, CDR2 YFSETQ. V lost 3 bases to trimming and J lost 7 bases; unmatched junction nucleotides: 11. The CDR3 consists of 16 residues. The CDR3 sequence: CASSWTTGGAKNEQFF. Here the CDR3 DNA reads TGCGCCAGCAGCTGGACGACAGGGGGAGCGAAGAATGAGCAGTTCTTC.

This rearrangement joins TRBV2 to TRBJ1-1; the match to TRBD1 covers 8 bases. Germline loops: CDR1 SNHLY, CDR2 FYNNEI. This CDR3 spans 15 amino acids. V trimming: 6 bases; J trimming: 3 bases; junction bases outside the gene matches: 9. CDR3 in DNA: TGTGCCAGCAGCCCCAGCAGGGGGCGCGACACTGAAGCTTTCTTT. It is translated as CASSPSRGRDTEAFF.

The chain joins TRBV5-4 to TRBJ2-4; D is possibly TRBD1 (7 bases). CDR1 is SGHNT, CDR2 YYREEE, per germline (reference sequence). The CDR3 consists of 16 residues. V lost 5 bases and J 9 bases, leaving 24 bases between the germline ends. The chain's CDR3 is CASSRGVNRGKGIQYF. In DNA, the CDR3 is TGTGCCAGCAGTCGCGGGGTCAACAGGGGTAAGGGCATTCAGTACTTC.

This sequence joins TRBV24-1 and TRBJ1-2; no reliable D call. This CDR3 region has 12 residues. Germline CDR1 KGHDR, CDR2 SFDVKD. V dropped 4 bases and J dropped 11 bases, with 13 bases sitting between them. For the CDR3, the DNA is TGTGCCACCAGTGACGGCGGAGGGAGTTACACCTTC. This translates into CATSDGGGSYTF.

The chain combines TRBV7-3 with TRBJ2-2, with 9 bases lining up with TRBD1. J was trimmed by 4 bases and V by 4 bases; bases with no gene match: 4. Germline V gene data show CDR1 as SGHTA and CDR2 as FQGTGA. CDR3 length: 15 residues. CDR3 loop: CASSSRQGVTGELFF. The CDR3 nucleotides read TGTGCCAGCAGCTCGAGACAGGGGGTCACCGGGGAGCTGTTTTTT.

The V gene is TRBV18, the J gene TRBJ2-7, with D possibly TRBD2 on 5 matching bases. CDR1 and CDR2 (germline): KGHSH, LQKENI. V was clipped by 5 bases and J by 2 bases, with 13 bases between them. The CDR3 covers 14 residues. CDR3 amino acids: CASSSSGGAYEQYF. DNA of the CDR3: TGTGCCAGCTCATCCTCTGGAGGAGCCTACGAGCAGTACTTC.

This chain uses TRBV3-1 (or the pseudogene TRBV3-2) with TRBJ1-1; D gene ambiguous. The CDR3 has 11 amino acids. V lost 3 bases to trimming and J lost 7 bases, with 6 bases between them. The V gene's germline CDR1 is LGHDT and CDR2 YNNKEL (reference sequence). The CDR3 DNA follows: TGTGCCAGCAGCCATGGGAGTGAAGCTTTCTTT. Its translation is CASSHGSEAFF.

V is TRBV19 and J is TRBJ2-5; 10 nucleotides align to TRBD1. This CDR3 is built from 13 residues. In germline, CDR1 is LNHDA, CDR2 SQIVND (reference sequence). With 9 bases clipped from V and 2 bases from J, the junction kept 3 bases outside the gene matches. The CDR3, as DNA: TGTGCCAGCGAGGACAGGGGGCAAGAGACCCAGTACTTC. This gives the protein CASEDRGQETQYF.

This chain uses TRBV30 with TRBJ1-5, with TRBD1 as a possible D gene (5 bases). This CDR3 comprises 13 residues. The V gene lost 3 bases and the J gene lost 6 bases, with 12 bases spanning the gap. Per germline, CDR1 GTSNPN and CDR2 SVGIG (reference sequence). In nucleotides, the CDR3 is TGTGCCTGGAGCACCGGGGGGATTCAGCCCCAGCATTTT. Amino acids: CAWSTGGIQPQHF. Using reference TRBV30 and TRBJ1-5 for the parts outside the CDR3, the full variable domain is SQTIHQWPATLVQPVGSPLSLECTVEGTSNPNLYWYRQAAGRGLQLLFYSVGIGQISSEVPQNLSASRPQDRQFILSSKKLLLSDSGFYLCAWSTGGIQPQHFGDGTRLSIL.

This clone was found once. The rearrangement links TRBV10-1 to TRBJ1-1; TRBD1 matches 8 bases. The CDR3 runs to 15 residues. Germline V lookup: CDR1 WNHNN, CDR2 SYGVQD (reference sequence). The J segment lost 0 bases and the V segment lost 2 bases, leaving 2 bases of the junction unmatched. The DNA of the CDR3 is TGCGCCAGCAGTGAGGGACAGGGCCTGAACACTGAAGCTTTCTTT. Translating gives CASSEGQGLNTEAFF.

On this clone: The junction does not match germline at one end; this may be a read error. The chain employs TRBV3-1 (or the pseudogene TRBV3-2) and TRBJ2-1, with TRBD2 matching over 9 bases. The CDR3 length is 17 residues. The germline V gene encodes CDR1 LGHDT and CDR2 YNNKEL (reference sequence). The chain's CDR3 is CARSRGSGRGGSDEQFF. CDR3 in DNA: TGTGCCCGCAGCCGGGGCTCTGGGCGGGGGGGCTCAGATGAGCAGTTCTTC.

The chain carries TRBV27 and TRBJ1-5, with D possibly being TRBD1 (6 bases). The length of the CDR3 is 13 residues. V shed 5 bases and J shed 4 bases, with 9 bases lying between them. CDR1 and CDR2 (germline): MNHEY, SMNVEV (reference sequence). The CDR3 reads CASSPDRNQPQHF. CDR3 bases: TGTGCCAGCAGTCCGGACAGAAATCAGCCCCAGCATTTT.

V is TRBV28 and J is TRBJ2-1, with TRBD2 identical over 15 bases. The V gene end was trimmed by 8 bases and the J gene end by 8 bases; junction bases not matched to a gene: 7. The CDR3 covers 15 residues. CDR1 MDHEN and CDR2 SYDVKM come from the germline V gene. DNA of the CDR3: TGTGCCAGCGAAGCAGGGACTAGCGGGGGGTATGAGCAGTTCTTC. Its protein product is CASEAGTSGGYEQFF.

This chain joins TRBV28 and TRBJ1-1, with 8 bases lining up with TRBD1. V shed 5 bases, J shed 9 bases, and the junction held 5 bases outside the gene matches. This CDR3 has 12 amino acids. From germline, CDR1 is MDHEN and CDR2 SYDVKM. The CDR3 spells CASSRTGRKAFF. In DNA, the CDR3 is TGTGCCAGCAGTAGGACAGGGCGGAAAGCTTTCTTT.

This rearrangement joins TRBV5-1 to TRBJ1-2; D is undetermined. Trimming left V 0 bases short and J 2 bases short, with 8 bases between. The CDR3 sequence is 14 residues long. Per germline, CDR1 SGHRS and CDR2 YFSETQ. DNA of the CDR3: TGCGCCAGCAGCTTGGACAATCCAAACTATGGCTACACCTTC. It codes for CASSLDNPNYGYTF.

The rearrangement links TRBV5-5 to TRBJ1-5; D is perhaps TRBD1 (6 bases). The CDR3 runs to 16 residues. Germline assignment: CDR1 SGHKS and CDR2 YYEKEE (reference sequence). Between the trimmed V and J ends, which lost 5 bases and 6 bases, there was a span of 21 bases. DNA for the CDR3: TGTGCCAGCAGTAATATACCAGGGGACGTGAGTCAGCCCCAGCATTTT. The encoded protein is CASSNIPGDVSQPQHF.

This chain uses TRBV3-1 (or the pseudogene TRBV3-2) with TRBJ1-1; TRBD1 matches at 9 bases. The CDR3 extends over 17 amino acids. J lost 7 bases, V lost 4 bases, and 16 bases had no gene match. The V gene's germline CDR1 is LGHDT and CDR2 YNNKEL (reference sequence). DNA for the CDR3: TGTGCCAGCAGCCCTAGACGATTGGCAACAGGGGGCGTTGAAGCTTTCTTT. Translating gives CASSPRRLATGGVEAFF.

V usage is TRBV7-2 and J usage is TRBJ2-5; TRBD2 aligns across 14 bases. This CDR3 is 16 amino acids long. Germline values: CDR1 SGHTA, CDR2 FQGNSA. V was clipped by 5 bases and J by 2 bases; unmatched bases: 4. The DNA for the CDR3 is TGTGCCAGCAGCCTGAGACTAGCGGGGGGGCAAGAGACCCAGTACTTC. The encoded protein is CASSLRLAGGQETQYF.

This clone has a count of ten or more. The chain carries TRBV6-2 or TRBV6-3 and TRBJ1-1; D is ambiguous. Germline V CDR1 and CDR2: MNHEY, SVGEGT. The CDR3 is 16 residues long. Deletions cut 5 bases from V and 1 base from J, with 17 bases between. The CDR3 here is CASSDPSRRGNTEAFF. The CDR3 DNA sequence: TGTGCCAGCAGTGACCCTTCCCGGAGAGGGAACACTGAAGCTTTCTTT.

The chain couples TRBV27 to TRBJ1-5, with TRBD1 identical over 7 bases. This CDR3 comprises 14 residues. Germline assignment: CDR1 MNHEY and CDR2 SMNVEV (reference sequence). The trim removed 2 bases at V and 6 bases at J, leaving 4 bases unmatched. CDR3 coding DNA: TGTGCCAGCAGTTTAAACAGGGGAAGTCAGCCCCAGCATTTT. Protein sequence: CASSLNRGSQPQHF.

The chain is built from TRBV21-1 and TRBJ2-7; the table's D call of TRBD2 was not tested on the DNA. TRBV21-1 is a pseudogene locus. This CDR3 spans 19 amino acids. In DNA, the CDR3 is TGTGCCAGCAGCAAAGCGGCCCCGGGGAGATCTTGGGGGGCCTACGAGCAGTACTTC. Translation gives CASSKAAPGRSWGAYEQYF.

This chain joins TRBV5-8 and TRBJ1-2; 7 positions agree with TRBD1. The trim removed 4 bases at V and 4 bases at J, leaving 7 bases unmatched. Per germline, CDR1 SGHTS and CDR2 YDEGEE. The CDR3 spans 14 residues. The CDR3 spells CASSGRQGSYGYTF. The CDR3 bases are TGTGCCAGCAGCGGCCGACAGGGAAGCTATGGCTACACCTTC. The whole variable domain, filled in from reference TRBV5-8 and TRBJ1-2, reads EAGVTQSPTHLIKTRGQQATLRCSPISGHTSVYWYQQALGLGLQFLLWYDEGEERNRGNFPPRFSGRQFPNYSSELNVNALELEDSALYLCASSGRQGSYGYTFGSGTRLTVV.

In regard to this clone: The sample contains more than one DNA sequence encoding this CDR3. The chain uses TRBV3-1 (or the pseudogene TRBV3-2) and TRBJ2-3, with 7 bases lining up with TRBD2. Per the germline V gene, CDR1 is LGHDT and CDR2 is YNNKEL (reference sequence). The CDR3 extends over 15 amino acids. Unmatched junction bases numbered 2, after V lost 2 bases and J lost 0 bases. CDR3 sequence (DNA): TGTGCCAGCAGCCAACGGGGGGTTAGCACAGATACGCAGTATTTT. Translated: CASSQRGVSTDTQYF.

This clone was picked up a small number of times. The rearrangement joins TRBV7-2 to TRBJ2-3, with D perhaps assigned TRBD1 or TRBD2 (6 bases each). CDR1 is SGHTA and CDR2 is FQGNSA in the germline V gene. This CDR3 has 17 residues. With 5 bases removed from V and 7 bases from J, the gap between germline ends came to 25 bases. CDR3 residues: CASSLGGLIRDPHTQYF. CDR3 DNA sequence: TGTGCCAGCAGCCTAGGGGGGCTTATCCGGGACCCTCATACGCAGTATTTT.